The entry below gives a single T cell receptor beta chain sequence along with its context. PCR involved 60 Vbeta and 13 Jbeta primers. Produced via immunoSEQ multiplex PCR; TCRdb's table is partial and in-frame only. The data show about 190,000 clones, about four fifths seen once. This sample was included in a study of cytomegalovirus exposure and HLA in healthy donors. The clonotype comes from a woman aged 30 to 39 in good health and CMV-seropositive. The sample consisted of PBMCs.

The CDR3 coding sequence is TGTGCCAGCAAAGTCCAGGGGTATGAGCAGTTCTTC. Its translation is CASKVQGYEQFF. The genes are TRBV2 and TRBJ2-1; D may be TRBD1 (6 bases). In germline, CDR1 is SNHLY, CDR2 FYNNEI. CDR3 length equals 12 residues. The V gene lost 7 bases and the J gene lost 8 bases, with 12 bases spanning the gap.